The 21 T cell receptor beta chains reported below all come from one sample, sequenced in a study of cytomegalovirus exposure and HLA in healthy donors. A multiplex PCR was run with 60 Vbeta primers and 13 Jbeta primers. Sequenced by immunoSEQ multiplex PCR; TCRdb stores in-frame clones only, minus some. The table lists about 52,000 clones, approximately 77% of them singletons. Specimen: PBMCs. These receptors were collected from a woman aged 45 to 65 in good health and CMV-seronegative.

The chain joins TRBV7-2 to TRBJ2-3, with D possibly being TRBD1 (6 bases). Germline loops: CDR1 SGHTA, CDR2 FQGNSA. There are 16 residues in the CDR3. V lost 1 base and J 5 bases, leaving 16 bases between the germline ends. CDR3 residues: CASSLGASRDIDTQYF. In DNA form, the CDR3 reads TGTGCCAGCAGCTTAGGGGCCAGCAGGGACATAGATACGCAGTATTTT.

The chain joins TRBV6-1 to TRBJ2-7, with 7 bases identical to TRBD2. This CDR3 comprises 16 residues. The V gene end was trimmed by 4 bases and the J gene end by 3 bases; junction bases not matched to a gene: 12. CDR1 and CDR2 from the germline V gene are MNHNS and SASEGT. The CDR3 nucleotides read TGTGCCAGCAGTGGTGCCCCGAGGGCGGGAGACTACGAGCAGTACTTC. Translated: CASSGAPRAGDYEQYF.

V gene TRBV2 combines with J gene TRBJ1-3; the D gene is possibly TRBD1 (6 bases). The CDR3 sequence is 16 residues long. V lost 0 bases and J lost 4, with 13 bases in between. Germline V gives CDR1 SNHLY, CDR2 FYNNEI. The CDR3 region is CASSEAAGGRGNTIYF. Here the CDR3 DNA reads TGTGCCAGCAGTGAAGCGGCGGGGGGGCGCGGAAACACCATATATTTT.

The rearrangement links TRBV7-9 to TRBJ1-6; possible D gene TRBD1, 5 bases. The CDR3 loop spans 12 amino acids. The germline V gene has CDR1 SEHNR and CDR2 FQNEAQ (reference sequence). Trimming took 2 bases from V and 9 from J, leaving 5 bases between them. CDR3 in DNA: TGTGCCAGCAGCTTACAGGGTTCACCCCTCCACTTT. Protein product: CASSLQGSPLHF.

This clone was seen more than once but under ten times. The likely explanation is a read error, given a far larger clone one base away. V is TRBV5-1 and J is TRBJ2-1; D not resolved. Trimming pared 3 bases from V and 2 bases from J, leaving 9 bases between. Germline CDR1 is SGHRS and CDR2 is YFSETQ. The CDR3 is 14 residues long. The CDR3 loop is CASSWYSPYNEQFF. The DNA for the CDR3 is TGCGCCAGCAGCTGGTACAGCCCCTACAATGAGCAGTTCTTC.

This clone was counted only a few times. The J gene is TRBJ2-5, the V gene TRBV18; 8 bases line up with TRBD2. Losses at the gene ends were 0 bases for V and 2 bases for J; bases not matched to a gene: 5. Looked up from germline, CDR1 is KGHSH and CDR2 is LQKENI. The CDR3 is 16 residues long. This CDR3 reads CASSPPVGGGQETQYF. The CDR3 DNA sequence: TGTGCCAGCTCACCACCGGTCGGGGGGGGACAAGAGACCCAGTACTTC.

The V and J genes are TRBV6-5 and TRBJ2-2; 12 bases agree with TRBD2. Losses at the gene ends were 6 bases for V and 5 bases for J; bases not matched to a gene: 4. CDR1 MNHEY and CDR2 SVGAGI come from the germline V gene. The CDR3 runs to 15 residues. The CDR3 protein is CASSLGLAGTGELFF. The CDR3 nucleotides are TGTGCCAGCAGCCTCGGACTAGCGGGAACCGGGGAGCTGTTTTTT.

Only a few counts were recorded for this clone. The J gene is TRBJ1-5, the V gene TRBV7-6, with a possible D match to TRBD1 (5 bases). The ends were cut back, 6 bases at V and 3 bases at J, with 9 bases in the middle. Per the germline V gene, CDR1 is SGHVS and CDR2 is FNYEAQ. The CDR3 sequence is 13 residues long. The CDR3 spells CASSGGVNQPQHF. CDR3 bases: TGTGCCAGCAGTGGGGGGGTCAATCAGCCCCAGCATTTT.

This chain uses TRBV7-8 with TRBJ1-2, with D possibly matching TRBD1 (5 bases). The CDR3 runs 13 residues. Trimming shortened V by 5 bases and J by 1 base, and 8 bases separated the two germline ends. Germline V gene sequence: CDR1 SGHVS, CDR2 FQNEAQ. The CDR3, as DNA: TGTGCCAGCAGCCCCGACAGTAACTATGGCTACACCTTC. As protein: CASSPDSNYGYTF.

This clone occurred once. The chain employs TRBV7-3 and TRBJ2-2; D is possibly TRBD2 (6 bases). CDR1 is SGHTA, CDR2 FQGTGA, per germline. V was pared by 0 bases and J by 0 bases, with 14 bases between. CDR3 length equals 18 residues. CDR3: CASSLTPSGRTNTGELFF. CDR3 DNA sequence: TGTGCCAGCAGCTTAACACCTAGTGGGAGGACGAACACCGGGGAGCTGTTTTTT.

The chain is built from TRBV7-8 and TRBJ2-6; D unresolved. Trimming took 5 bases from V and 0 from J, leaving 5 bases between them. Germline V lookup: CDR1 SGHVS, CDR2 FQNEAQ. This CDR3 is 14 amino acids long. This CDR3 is CASSRVSGANVLTF. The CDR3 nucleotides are TGTGCCAGCAGCCGGGTCTCTGGGGCCAACGTCCTGACTTTC.

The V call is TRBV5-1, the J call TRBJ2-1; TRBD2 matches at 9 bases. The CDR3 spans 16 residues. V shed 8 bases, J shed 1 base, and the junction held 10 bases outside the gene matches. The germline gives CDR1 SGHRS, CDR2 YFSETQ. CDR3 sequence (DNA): TGCGCCAGTCGCGGGGCGGGAGGGGGGTCCTACAATGAGCAGTTCTTC. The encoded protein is CASRGAGGGSYNEQFF.

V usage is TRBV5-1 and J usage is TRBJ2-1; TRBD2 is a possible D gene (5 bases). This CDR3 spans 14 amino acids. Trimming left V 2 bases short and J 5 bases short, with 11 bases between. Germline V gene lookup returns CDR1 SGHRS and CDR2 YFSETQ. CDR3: CASSFWNSDNEQFF. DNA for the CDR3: TGCGCCAGCAGCTTTTGGAATAGCGACAATGAGCAGTTCTTC.

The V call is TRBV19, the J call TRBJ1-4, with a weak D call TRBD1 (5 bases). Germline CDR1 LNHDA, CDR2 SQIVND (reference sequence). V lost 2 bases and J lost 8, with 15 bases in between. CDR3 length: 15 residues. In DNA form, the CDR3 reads TGTGCCAGTAGTATAAATGCCAGGGAGGCGGAAAAACTGTTTTTT. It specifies CASSINAREAEKLFF.

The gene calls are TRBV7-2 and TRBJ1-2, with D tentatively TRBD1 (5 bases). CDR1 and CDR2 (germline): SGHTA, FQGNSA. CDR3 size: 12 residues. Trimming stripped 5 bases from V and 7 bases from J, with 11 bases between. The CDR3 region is CASSRVQGGYTF. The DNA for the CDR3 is TGTGCCAGCAGCCGGGTTCAGGGTGGCTACACCTTC.

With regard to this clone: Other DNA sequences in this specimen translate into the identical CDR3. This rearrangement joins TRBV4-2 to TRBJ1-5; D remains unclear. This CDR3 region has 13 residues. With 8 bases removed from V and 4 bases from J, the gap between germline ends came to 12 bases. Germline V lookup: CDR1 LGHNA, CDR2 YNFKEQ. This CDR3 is CASRGGFNQPQHF. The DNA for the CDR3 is TGTGCCAGCCGGGGAGGGTTTAATCAGCCCCAGCATTTT.

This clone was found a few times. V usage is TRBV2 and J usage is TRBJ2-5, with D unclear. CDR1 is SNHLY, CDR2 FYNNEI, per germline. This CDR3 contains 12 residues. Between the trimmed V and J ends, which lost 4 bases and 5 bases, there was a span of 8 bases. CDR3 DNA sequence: TGTGCCAGCAGTGGAGAGGTGGAGACCCAGTACTTC. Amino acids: CASSGEVETQYF. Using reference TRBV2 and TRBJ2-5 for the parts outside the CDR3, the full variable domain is EPEVTQTPSHQVTQMGQEVILRCVPISNHLYFYWYRQILGQKVEFLVSFYNNEISEKSEIFDDQFSVERPDGSNFTLKIRSTKLEDSAMYFCASSGEVETQYFGPGTRLLVL.

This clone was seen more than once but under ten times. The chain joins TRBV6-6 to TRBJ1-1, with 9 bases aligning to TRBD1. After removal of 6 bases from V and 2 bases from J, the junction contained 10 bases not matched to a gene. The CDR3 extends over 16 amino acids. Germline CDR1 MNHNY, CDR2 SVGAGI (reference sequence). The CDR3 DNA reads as TGTGCCAGCAGGATCCTCCGGGACAGGGAAAACACTGAAGCTTTCTTT. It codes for CASRILRDRENTEAFF.

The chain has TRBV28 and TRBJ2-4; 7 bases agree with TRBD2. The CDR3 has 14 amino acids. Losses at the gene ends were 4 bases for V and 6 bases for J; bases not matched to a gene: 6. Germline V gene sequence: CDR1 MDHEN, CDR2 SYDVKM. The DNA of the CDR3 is TGTGCCAGCAGTTGGAGCGGGATTGGAAACATTCAGTACTTC. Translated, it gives CASSWSGIGNIQYF.

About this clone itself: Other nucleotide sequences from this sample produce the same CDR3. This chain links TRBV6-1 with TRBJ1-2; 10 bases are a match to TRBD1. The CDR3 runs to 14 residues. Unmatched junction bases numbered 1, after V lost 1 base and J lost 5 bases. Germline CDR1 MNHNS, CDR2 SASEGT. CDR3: CASSEGQGAYGYTF. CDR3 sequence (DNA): TGTGCCAGCAGTGAAGGACAGGGGGCTTATGGCTACACCTTC.

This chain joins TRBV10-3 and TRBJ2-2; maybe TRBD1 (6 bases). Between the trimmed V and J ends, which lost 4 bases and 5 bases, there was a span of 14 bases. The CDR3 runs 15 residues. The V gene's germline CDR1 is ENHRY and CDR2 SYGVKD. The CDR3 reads CAISGRTQGTGELFF. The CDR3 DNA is TGTGCCATCAGTGGCCGTACCCAGGGGACCGGGGAGCTGTTTTTT.